This TCR beta chain was observed in a study of T cell changes during pregnancy in multiple sclerosis. This clone was seen just once. Germline lookup yields CDR1 KGHSH and CDR2 LQKENI. The length of the CDR3 is 15 residues. The ends were cut back, 0 bases at V and 2 bases at J, with 11 bases in the middle. This table comes from immunoSEQ multiplex PCR, and its TCRdb copy is limited to in-frame clones, with some not included. The data contain tens of thousands of clones, 80% to 95% of them seen just once; the ten biggest clones take up 2.5% to 3.5%. The rearrangement links TRBV18 to TRBJ2-7; maybe TRBD2 (6 bases). The receptor was isolated from a female donor in good health, enrolled as a control in a pregnancy study. The material was peripheral blood, obtained in the third trimester of pregnancy. In nucleotides, the CDR3 is TGTGCCAGCTCACCACCCGGAGGAGGGACCTACGAGCAGTACTTC. This sequence encodes CASSPPGGGTYEQYF.